This T cell receptor beta chain was sequenced for a study of response to subunit inactivated influenza vaccine. From the RT-PCR reads, TCRdb called clonotypes with MiXCR, one entry per CDR3 protein. Of more than 600,000 distinct CDR3 sequences in the sample, approximately 17% are singletons; the top ten hold roughly a tenth. The CDR3 runs 15 residues. Looked up from germline, CDR1 is ENHRY and CDR2 is SYGVKD. Trimming shortened V by 3 bases and J by 2 bases, and 13 bases separated the two germline ends. The sequences come from PBMCs from blood, collected roughly 5 days after vaccination. This TCR was recovered from a man aged 50-60 years who received an inactivated influenza vaccine. V is TRBV10-3 and J is TRBJ1-1; D uncertain. The CDR3 protein is CAISERASGNTEAFF. The DNA of the CDR3 is TGTGCCATCAGTGAAAGGGCGAGTGGTAACACTGAAGCTTTCTTT.